This TCR beta chain was obtained from a study of T cells after yellow fever vaccination. Study results and caveats: At approximately 96% for CD4 and around 91% for CD8, most primary-vaccination clones showed up again after the booster. It was a weaker secondary response, yet one that peaked faster, at day 5 versus 15.

This clonotype was seen at least ten times. Its antigen is not known. Making TCR cDNA involved 5'RACE template switching, which added UMIs and a universal primer site. MiXCR, run by TCRdb on the 5' RACE reads, gives a single entry per CDR3 protein. The table shows 320,000 or so distinct CDR3 sequences, with approximately 8% occurring only once. This receptor was identified in a man younger than 35 who received the YFV17D yellow fever vaccine. This specimen was PBMCs, taken around 45 days after the first yellow fever vaccination.

The CDR3 protein is CASSLPGLAAHNEQFF. The CDR3 bases are TGTGCCAGCAGCTTGCCTGGCCTAGCGGCACACAATGAGCAGTTCTTC. The chain employs TRBV7-9 and TRBJ2-1; 7 bases line up with TRBD2. CDR1 is SEHNR and CDR2 is FQNEAQ in the germline V gene (reference sequence). The CDR3 spans 16 residues. The junction had 10 bases not matched to a gene; V was cut back by 3 bases and J by 5 bases.